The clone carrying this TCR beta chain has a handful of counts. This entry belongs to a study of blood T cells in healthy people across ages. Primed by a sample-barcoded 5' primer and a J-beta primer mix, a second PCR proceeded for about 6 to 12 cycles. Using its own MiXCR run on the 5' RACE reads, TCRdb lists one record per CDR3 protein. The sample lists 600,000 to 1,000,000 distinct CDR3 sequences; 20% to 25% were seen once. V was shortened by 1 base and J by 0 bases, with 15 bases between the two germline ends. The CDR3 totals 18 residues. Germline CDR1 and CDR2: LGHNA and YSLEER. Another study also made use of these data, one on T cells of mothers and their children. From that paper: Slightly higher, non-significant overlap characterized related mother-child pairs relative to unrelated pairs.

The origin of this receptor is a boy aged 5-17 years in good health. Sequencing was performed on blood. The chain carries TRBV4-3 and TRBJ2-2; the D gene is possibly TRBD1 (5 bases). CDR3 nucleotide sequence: TGCGCCAGCAGCCAAGTTTTAACAGGCTTCGCGAACACCGGGGAGCTGTTTTTT. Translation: CASSQVLTGFANTGELFF.